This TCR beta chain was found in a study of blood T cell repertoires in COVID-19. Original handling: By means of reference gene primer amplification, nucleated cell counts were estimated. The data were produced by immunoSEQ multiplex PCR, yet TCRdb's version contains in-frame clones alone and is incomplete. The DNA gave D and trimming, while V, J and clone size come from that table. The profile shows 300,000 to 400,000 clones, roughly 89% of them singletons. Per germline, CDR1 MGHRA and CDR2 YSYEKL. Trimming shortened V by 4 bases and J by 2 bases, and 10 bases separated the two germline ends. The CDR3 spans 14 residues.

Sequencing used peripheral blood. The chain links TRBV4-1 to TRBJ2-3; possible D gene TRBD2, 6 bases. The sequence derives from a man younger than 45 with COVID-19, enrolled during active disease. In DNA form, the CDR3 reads TGCGCCAGCAGCCGAGGCGGGGACACAGATACGCAGTATTTT. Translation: CASSRGGDTDTQYF.